The 22 T cell receptor beta chains in this list originate from one sample, sequenced in a study of cytomegalovirus exposure and HLA in healthy donors. With 60 Vbeta and 13 Jbeta primers, the PCR was carried out. TCRdb keeps only in-frame clones here, not all; method: immunoSEQ multiplex PCR. This table has under 200,000 clones, over 9.5% appearing once. The sequenced sample consisted of PBMCs. These receptors were taken from a man aged 50 to 60 in good health and CMV-seropositive.

A remark on this clone: Additional DNA sequences in this sample encode the identical CDR3. V and J are TRBV7-9 and TRBJ1-1; D unresolved. CDR1 and CDR2 from the germline V gene are SEHNR and FQNEAQ (reference sequence). V was pared by 5 bases and J by 0 bases, with 7 bases between. The CDR3 length is 13 residues. CDR3 sequence (DNA): TGTGCCAGCAGCCCTACGGTGAACACTGAAGCTTTCTTT. Translated: CASSPTVNTEAFF.

This clone was observed a few times. The rearrangement joins TRBV5-1 to TRBJ2-2; tentatively, D is TRBD1 (6 bases). CDR3 size: 16 residues. Germline CDR1 reads SGHRS; CDR2 reads YFSETQ. V was cut by 1 base and J by 5 bases, with 15 bases left in between. The CDR3 here is CASSLQGPRATGELFF. Written as DNA, the CDR3 is TGCGCCAGCAGCTTGCAGGGGCCCCGCGCGACCGGGGAGCTGTTTTTT. Full variable domain (rest looked up from reference TRBV5-1 and TRBJ2-2): KAGVTQTPRYLIKTRGQQVTLSCSPISGHRSVSWYQQTPGQGLQFLFEYFSETQRNKGNFPGRFSGRQFSNSRSEMNVSTLELGDSALYLCASSLQGPRATGELFFGEGSRLTVL.

This rearrangement joins TRBV9 to TRBJ1-2, with D maybe TRBD1 (5 bases). The V end was cut by 0 bases, the J end by 2 bases, with 11 bases between. Per the germline V gene, CDR1 is SGDLS and CDR2 is YYNGEE. This CDR3 has 15 residues. The CDR3 sequence is CASSVDPGVNYGYTF. CDR3 coding DNA: TGTGCCAGCAGCGTAGATCCGGGGGTCAACTATGGCTACACCTTC.

This clone was found a few times. This chain connects TRBV7-9 to TRBJ1-1, with 9 bases matching TRBD1. The germline gives CDR1 SEHNR, CDR2 FQNEAQ (reference sequence). The CDR3 has 15 residues. The junction had 4 bases not matched to a gene; V was cut back by 5 bases and J by 0 bases. The CDR3 region has the DNA TGTGCCAGCAGCCAGGGACAGGGAATGAACACTGAAGCTTTCTTT. This encodes CASSQGQGMNTEAFF.

This clone was observed once. The chain uses TRBV6-5 and TRBJ2-2, with 8 nucleotides matching TRBD2. The CDR3 runs to 14 residues. Unmatched junction bases numbered 4, after V lost 4 bases and J lost 6 bases. Per the germline V gene, CDR1 is MNHEY and CDR2 is SVGAGI. The CDR3 DNA sequence: TGTGCCAGCAGTTTACTCGGGGGGGCCGGGGAGCTGTTTTTT. The encoded protein is CASSLLGGAGELFF.

This clone was observed a handful of times. The CDR3 sequence: CASSLGTGAMNTEAFF. The DNA of the CDR3 is TGTGCCAGCAGCTTAGGGACAGGGGCCATGAACACTGAAGCTTTCTTT. J is TRBJ1-1 and V is TRBV7-9; TRBD1 aligns across 9 bases. The V and J ends lost 1 base and 0 bases, in that order; junction bases with no gene match: 3. The CDR3 has 16 amino acids. Germline lookup yields CDR1 SEHNR and CDR2 FQNEAQ (reference sequence).

V usage is TRBV28 and J usage is TRBJ1-2, with D unclear. V shed 2 bases and J shed 6 bases, with 7 bases lying between them. There are 12 residues in the CDR3. Germline loops: CDR1 MDHEN, CDR2 SYDVKM. Written as DNA, the CDR3 is TGTGCCAGCAGTTTACCCTGGCATGGCTACACCTTC. Protein: CASSLPWHGYTF.

The V call is TRBV7-9, the J call TRBJ1-2, with TRBD1 identical over 8 bases. Germline V lookup: CDR1 SEHNR, CDR2 FQNEAQ (reference sequence). The CDR3 has 12 amino acids. Trimming cost V 5 bases and J 8 bases; bases outside gene matches: 4. The CDR3 is CASSPGGAGYTF. The DNA for the CDR3 is TGTGCCAGCAGCCCAGGGGGCGCGGGCTACACCTTC.

V gene TRBV7-3 combines with J gene TRBJ2-1; 11 bases fit TRBD1. V shed 0 bases, J shed 9 bases, and the junction held 4 bases outside the gene matches. The CDR3 consists of 15 residues. Germline loops: CDR1 SGHTA, CDR2 FQGTGA. This chain's CDR3 is CASSLTGQGAGEQFF. DNA of the CDR3: TGTGCCAGCAGCTTAACAGGACAGGGGGCAGGTGAGCAGTTCTTC. Variable domain in full (rest from reference TRBV7-3 and TRBJ2-1): GAGVSQTPSNKVTEKGKYVELRCDPISGHTALYWYRQSLGQGPEFLIYFQGTGAADDSGLPNDRFFAVRPEGSVSTLKIQRTERGDSAVYLCASSLTGQGAGEQFFGPGTRLTVL.

This clone was detected a few times. Compared with germline, one end of the junction differs, possibly owing to a read error. V usage is TRBV5-4 and J usage is TRBJ1-1, with 7 bases matching TRBD1. The germline V gene encodes CDR1 SGHNT and CDR2 YYREEE (reference sequence). CDR3 length: 14 amino acids. CDR3 residues: CARSTRDSWGEAFF. CDR3 in DNA: TGTGCCCGCAGCACCCGGGACAGTTGGGGAGAAGCTTTCTTT. The full variable domain, completed using reference TRBV5-4 and TRBJ1-1, is ETGVTQSPTHLIKTRGQQVTLRCSSQSGHNTVSWYQQALGQGPQFIFQYYREEENGRGNFPPRFSGLQFPNYSSELNVNALELDDSALYLCARSTRDSWGEAFFGQGTRLTVV.

This chain joins TRBV11-3 and TRBJ2-5; 14 nucleotides align to TRBD2. This CDR3 contains 17 residues. Trimming cost V 4 bases and J 5 bases; bases outside gene matches: 9. Germline V CDR1 and CDR2: SGHNT, YENEEA. The CDR3 DNA follows: TGTGCCAGCAGCTCGGGACTAGCGGGGGCTGGGTTGGAGACCCAGTACTTC. Amino acid sequence: CASSSGLAGAGLETQYF.

This clone was seen a few times. This chain uses TRBV7-2 with TRBJ1-5; D might be TRBD1 (6 bases). The V end lost 5 bases, the J end lost 6 bases, and 14 bases lay between the germline ends. The CDR3 spans 14 residues. Germline values: CDR1 SGHTA, CDR2 FQGNSA. The CDR3 loop reads CASSLREGGQPQHF. The CDR3 DNA follows: TGTGCCAGCAGCCTCAGGGAGGGGGGTCAGCCCCAGCATTTT.

The chain employs TRBV7-9 and TRBJ1-1; no firm D call. Trimming cost V 0 bases and J 5 bases, with 7 bases left between them. CDR3 size: 13 residues. Per the germline V gene, CDR1 is SEHNR and CDR2 is FQNEAQ (reference sequence). CDR3 bases: TGTGCCAGCAGCTTAGCAGGGAGGACTGAAGCTTTCTTT. Translating it yields CASSLAGRTEAFF.

This clone was found a few times. V usage is TRBV6-1 and J usage is TRBJ2-2, with D maybe TRBD2 (6 bases). The CDR3 consists of 14 residues. CDR1 and CDR2 from the germline V gene are MNHNS and SASEGT. Deletions cut 6 bases from V and 4 bases from J, with 12 bases between. CDR3 DNA sequence: TGTGCCAGCAGGGTGGGGGGAGGCACCGGGGAGCTGTTTTTT. Its protein product is CASRVGGGTGELFF.

V is TRBV4-3 and J is TRBJ1-5; possible D gene TRBD1, 5 bases. CDR3 length: 14 amino acids. CDR1 and CDR2 (germline): LGHNA, YSLEER. V dropped 1 base and J dropped 7 bases, with 11 bases sitting between them. In DNA, the CDR3 is TGCGCCAGCAGCCAAGGGGGCCGAGGACAGCCCCAGCATTTT. It yields the protein CASSQGGRGQPQHF.

This clone was observed a few times. The CDR3 spells CASSSGGQGGTEAFF. DNA of the CDR3: TGTGCCAGCAGTTCGGGCGGTCAGGGTGGTACTGAAGCTTTCTTT. The V call is TRBV28, the J call TRBJ1-1; weak D call: TRBD1 (5 bases). This CDR3 spans 15 amino acids. V lost 4 bases and J lost 5, with 17 bases in between. Germline lookup yields CDR1 MDHEN and CDR2 SYDVKM.

This clone turned up a few times. The V call is TRBV30, the J call TRBJ2-5, with a weak D call TRBD1 (6 bases). Deletions cut 4 bases from V and 2 bases from J, with 14 bases between. The CDR3 spans 14 residues. Per germline, CDR1 GTSNPN and CDR2 SVGIG (reference sequence). The CDR3 region is CAWTPGVEQETQYF. DNA of the CDR3: TGTGCCTGGACCCCAGGGGTGGAACAAGAGACCCAGTACTTC.

The chain uses TRBV7-9 and TRBJ2-1; 7 bases line up with TRBD2. The germline gives CDR1 SEHNR, CDR2 FQNEAQ (reference sequence). V shed 5 bases, J shed 3 bases, and the junction held 1 base outside the gene matches. The length of the CDR3 is 13 residues. CDR3 DNA: TGTGCCAGCAGCCGGACTAGCTACAATGAGCAGTTCTTC. It codes for CASSRTSYNEQFF.

CDR3 DNA sequence: TGCGCCAGCAGCTTGGGACTAGAGGGAGATACGCAGTATTTT. This gives the protein CASSLGLEGDTQYF. The genes are TRBV5-1 and TRBJ2-3; D is possibly TRBD2 (6 bases). The V gene's germline CDR1 is SGHRS and CDR2 YFSETQ. There are 14 residues in the CDR3. The germline V and J ends were trimmed by 0 bases and 5 bases, with 10 bases remaining between them.

The chain combines TRBV7-3 with TRBJ2-2, with 12 nucleotides matching TRBD2. CDR1 is SGHTA and CDR2 is FQGTGA in the germline V gene. CDR3 length: 19 residues. V shed 7 bases and J 3 bases; nucleotides not matched to a gene: 15. CDR3 in DNA: TGTGCCAGCACCTGGGAACTAGCGGGGGGCCCCCCTGACACCGGGGAGCTGTTTTTT. This translates into CASTWELAGGPPDTGELFF. Combining the CDR3 with reference TRBV7-3 and TRBJ2-2 gives the whole variable domain GAGVSQTPSNKVTEKGKYVELRCDPISGHTALYWYRQSLGQGPEFLIYFQGTGAADDSGLPNDRFFAVRPEGSVSTLKIQRTERGDSAVYLCASTWELAGGPPDTGELFFGEGSRLTVL.

The chain combines TRBV6-5 with TRBJ2-3, with D perhaps TRBD1 (6 bases). Germline V gives CDR1 MNHEY, CDR2 SVGAGI. Trimming left V 4 bases short and J 4 bases short, with 12 bases between. The CDR3 extends over 14 amino acids. CDR3 sequence: CASSWNRAADTQYF. CDR3 in DNA: TGTGCCAGCAGTTGGAACAGGGCCGCAGATACGCAGTATTTT.

The chain carries TRBV5-1 and TRBJ2-3; D remains unclear. Germline V gene lookup returns CDR1 SGHRS and CDR2 YFSETQ. V lost 2 bases, J lost 4 bases, and 11 bases lay in between. CDR3 size: 14 residues. As DNA, the CDR3 is TGCGCCAGCAGCTTTGCACAGACGCCAGATACGCAGTATTTT. As protein: CASSFAQTPDTQYF.